This is a list of T cell receptor beta chains from one sample in a study of CXCR3-negative and CXCR3-positive naive CD8 T cells. Reanalyzing the 5' RACE reads, TCRdb keeps one entry per CDR3 protein, without DNA. The listing records around 80,000 distinct CDR3 sequences. Input material: naive CXCR3+ CD8+ T cells from blood. The receptors originated from a human donor in good health. Some clones in this sample may be carry-over from other donors' samples. CDR3s include the opening cysteine and the closing phenylalanine or tryptophan.

TRBV5-4	TRBJ2-3	CASSLWEEADTQYF
TRBV28	TRBJ2-1	CASSSRDGYNEQFF
TRBV29-1	TRBJ2-2	CSVELGRAANTGELFF
TRBV12-3/TRBV12-4	TRBJ2-3	CASTLGGGGGMTDTQYF
TRBV7-6	TRBJ2-1	CASSTGAHNEQFF
TRBV29-1	TRBJ1-2	CSVPDRFNYGYTF
TRBV28	TRBJ2-7	CASSSSEYTSGPSDEQYF
TRBV15	TRBJ2-4	CATSRREAKNIQYF
TRBV29-1	TRBJ1-1	CSVEAVTEAFF
TRBV12-3/TRBV12-4	TRBJ1-2	CASSLDRGNYGYTF
TRBV4-1	TRBJ2-1	CASSQGTGLYNEQFF
TRBV28	TRBJ2-7	CASSPWGSSYEQYF
TRBV27	TRBJ2-3	CASSSPGPYTDTQYF
TRBV20-1	TRBJ2-1	CSARDSDFLYNEQFF
TRBV20-1	TRBJ1-1	CSALTGGVTEAFF
TRBV28	TRBJ1-2	CASRTDLNYGYTF
TRBV5-1	TRBJ2-3	CASRSSTDTQYF
TRBV20-1	TRBJ2-1	CSADAGDIYNEQFF
TRBV10-3	TRBJ2-3	CAGSERASTDTQYF
TRBV6-6	TRBJ2-5	CASSYAPGTGQETQYF
TRBV29-1	TRBJ2-5	CSAAGAGKETQYF
TRBV7-8	TRBJ1-1	CASSPQGGQGNTEAFF
TRBV28	TRBJ2-3	CASRGEFTDTQYF
TRBV15	TRBJ1-1	CATSGRKTSEAFF
TRBV14	TRBJ2-5	CASSRSGPLLQETQYF
TRBV12-3/TRBV12-4	TRBJ2-7	CASSSLDEYEQYF
TRBV30	TRBJ2-3	CAWTGDDGATQYF
TRBV29-1	TRBJ2-1	CSVESFRGRGTQRDNEQFF
TRBV12-3/TRBV12-4	TRBJ2-7	CASSWSGVAYEQYF
TRBV15	TRBJ1-2	CATSRDRATVGYGYTF
TRBV20-1	TRBJ2-5	CSARAYRTSGTEETQYF
TRBV11-2	TRBJ1-2	CASSPPDRGWLDGYTF
TRBV20-1	TRBJ2-7	CSARDPGPPYEQYF
TRBV14	TRBJ2-2	CASSHPFWRDSTGELFF
TRBV29-1	TRBJ2-2	CSVRRGTVPNTGELFF
TRBV7-9	TRBJ1-2	CASSLSVSYGYTF
TRBV28	TRBJ1-5	CASSPRSPLGYPQHF
TRBV3-1	TRBJ1-1	CASSPGTTEAFF
TRBV6-2/TRBV6-3	TRBJ2-1	CASSYEIGGSSYNEQFF
TRBV28	TRBJ1-1	CASSLLQAEMNTEAFF
TRBV12-3/TRBV12-4	TRBJ2-5	CASSLSYQETQYF
TRBV20-1	TRBJ2-5	CSARDSRDSLGAQYF
TRBV28	TRBJ2-4	CASNTPGQGVIQYF